The clone carrying this T cell receptor (beta chain) has only one observation. What it binds is unknown. The data belong to a study of T cell responses to AZD1222 COVID-19 vaccine. About the study: Whether given at about 4 or about 12 weeks, second doses were pooled.

Sequenced by immunoSEQ multiplex PCR; TCRdb stores in-frame clones only, minus some. Among 150,000 to 180,000 clones listed, about nine tenths were seen once. Study-level points and caveats: White British people made up most donors, females outnumbered males, and clonal diversity was possibly underestimated.

V was cut by 7 bases and J by 1 base, with 10 bases left in between. Germline CDR1 reads SQVTM; CDR2 reads ANQGSEA. CDR3 size: 12 residues. The V and J genes are TRBV29-1 and TRBJ2-5; tentative D call: TRBD1 (6 bases). The sample was peripheral blood, taken on day 0 of AZD1222 vaccination. The sequence was obtained from an adult in good health. Here the CDR3 reads CSAAGVQETQYF. The CDR3 DNA sequence: TGCAGCGCTGCAGGGGTCCAAGAGACCCAGTACTTC.